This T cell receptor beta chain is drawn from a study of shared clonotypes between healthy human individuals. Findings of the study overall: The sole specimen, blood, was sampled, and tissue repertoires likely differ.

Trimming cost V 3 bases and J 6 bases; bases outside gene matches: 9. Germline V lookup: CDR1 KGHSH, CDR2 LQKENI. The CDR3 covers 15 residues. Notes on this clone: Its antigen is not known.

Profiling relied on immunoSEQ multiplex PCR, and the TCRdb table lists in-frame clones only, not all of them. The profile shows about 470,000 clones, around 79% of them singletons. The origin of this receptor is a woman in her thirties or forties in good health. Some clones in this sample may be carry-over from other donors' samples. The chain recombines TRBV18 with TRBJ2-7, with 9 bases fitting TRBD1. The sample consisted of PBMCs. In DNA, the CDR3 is TGTGCCAGCTCACCGCGAGGACAGGGGAACAGCGAGCAGTACTTC. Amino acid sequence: CASSPRGQGNSEQYF. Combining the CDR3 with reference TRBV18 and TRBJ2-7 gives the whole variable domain NAGVMQNPRHLVRRRGQEARLRCSPMKGHSHVYWYRQLPEEGLKFMVYLQKENIIDESGMPKERFSAEFPKEGPSILRIQQVVRGDSAAYFCASSPRGQGNSEQYFGPGTRLTVT.